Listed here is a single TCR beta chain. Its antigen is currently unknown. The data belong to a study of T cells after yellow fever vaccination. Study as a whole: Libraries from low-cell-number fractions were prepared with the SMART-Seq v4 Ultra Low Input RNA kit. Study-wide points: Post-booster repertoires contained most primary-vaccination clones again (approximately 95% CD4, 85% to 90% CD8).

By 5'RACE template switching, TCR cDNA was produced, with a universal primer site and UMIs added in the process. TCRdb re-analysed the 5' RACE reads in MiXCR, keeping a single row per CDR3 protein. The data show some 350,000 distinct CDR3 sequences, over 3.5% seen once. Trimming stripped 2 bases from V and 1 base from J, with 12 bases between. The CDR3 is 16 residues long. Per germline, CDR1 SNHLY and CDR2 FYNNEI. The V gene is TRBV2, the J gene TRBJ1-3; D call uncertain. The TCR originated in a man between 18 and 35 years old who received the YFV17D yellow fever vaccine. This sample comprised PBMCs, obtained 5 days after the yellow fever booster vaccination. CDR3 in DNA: TGTGCCAGCAGTGAAAGTTTTTCGTCTTCTGGAAACACCATATATTTT. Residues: CASSESFSSSGNTIYF.